The 14 T cell receptor beta chains in this list originate from one sample, sequenced in a study of control samples from healthy donors and cancer patients. Sequencing used immunoSEQ multiplex PCR; TCRdb keeps in-frame clones, though not all of them. Here the sample spans fewer than 90,000 clones, roughly 90% being singletons. Sequenced material: PBMCs. The receptors come from a woman aged 55-69 years with head and neck cancer.

The count of this clone is one. The chain couples TRBV7-8 to TRBJ2-1; TRBD2 aligns across 9 bases. The V gene's germline CDR1 is SGHVS and CDR2 FQNEAQ. V lost 5 bases to trimming and J lost 0 bases; unmatched junction nucleotides: 8. CDR3 size: 17 residues. CDR3 loop: CASSPGYSGSSYNEQFF. For the CDR3, the DNA is TGTGCCAGCAGCCCCGGTTATAGCGGGAGCTCCTACAATGAGCAGTTCTTC.

The V and J genes are TRBV28 and TRBJ1-1; the match to TRBD1 covers 7 bases. The CDR3 contains 15 residues. Germline V gene data show CDR1 as MDHEN and CDR2 as SYDVKM. V shed 2 bases and J 10 bases; nucleotides not matched to a gene: 13. DNA for the CDR3: TGTGCCAGCAGTTTAGGGGACCGGACAGGTCTTGGAGCTTTCTTT. Its translation is CASSLGDRTGLGAFF.

V and J are TRBV3-1 (or the pseudogene TRBV3-2) and TRBJ2-4, with 7 bases matching TRBD2. V was pared by 3 bases and J by 0 bases, with 5 bases of the junction left unmatched. The CDR3 spans 16 residues. CDR1 LGHDT and CDR2 YNNKEL come from the germline V gene (reference sequence). CDR3 DNA: TGTGCCAGCAGCCAGGGGGGGGTACTAGCCAAAAACATTCAGTACTTC. This codes for CASSQGGVLAKNIQYF.

The chain carries TRBV6-5 and TRBJ2-1; possibly TRBD1 or TRBD2 for D (6 bases each). Trimming took off 6 bases at V and 6 bases at J, with 18 bases between the two ends. The germline V gene encodes CDR1 MNHEY and CDR2 SVGAGI. The length of the CDR3 is 15 residues. CDR3 residues: CASSPRPGAANEQFF. The CDR3 DNA is TGTGCCAGCAGCCCACGCCCGGGGGCCGCCAATGAGCAGTTCTTC.

The rearrangement joins TRBV5-1 to TRBJ2-7; 9 bases agree with TRBD2. This CDR3 is built from 15 residues. J was trimmed by 2 bases and V by 4 bases; bases with no gene match: 7. Germline V gene data show CDR1 as SGHRS and CDR2 as YFSETQ. The CDR3 nucleotides read TGCGCCAGCAGCCGAACTAGCGGGTACCCCTACGAGCAGTACTTC. It specifies CASSRTSGYPYEQYF.

The J gene is TRBJ2-5, the V gene TRBV3-1 (or the pseudogene TRBV3-2), with a weak D call TRBD1 (7 bases). CDR1 and CDR2 (germline): LGHDT, YNNKEL (reference sequence). V was clipped by 0 bases and J by 6 bases, with 14 bases between them. The CDR3 sequence is 15 residues long. CDR3 in DNA: TGTGCCAGCAGCCAAGACTACAGGGGAGGAAAGACCCAGTACTTC. This encodes CASSQDYRGGKTQYF.

The sample holds a few counts of this clone. The rearrangement links TRBV4-3 to TRBJ2-7; D is unclear. Germline lookup yields CDR1 LGHNA and CDR2 YSLEER. This CDR3 contains 14 residues. Trimming pared 0 bases from V and 2 bases from J, leaving 8 bases between. The CDR3 spells CASSQDYGPYEQYF. CDR3 DNA: TGCGCCAGCAGCCAAGATTACGGGCCCTACGAGCAGTACTTC.

This sequence joins TRBV7-9 and TRBJ2-7; no reliable D call. Germline values: CDR1 SEHNR, CDR2 FQNEAQ (reference sequence). This CDR3 is 13 amino acids long. Trimming shortened V by 5 bases and J by 3 bases, and 11 bases separated the two germline ends. CDR3 coding DNA: TGTGCCAGCAGCCCACCCAGCCACTACGAGCAGTACTTC. Translated: CASSPPSHYEQYF.

This clone has just one count. The V call is TRBV21-1, the J call TRBJ2-2. TRBV21-1 is a documented pseudogene. The CDR3 runs to 19 residues. The CDR3 bases are TGTGCCAGCCGTCCTATGTCGGTAGGGTACGGCCATAACACCGGGGAGCTGTTTTTT. Its protein is CASRPMSVGYGHNTGELFF.

This rearrangement joins TRBV11-2 to TRBJ1-5; D not resolved. Germline values: CDR1 SGHAT, CDR2 FQNNGV. V was pared by 5 bases and J by 6 bases, with 11 bases between. The CDR3 sequence is 13 residues long. The CDR3 reads CASSASFSQPQHF. DNA of the CDR3: TGTGCCAGCAGCGCCAGCTTTTCTCAGCCCCAGCATTTT.

The chain recombines TRBV5-8 with TRBJ1-3; D remains ambiguous. Trimming left V 4 bases short and J 1 base short, with 12 bases between. From germline, CDR1 is SGHTS and CDR2 YDEGEE. This CDR3 contains 15 residues. CDR3 DNA sequence: TGTGCCAGCAGCGTGGATGGGGAGTCTGGAAACACCATATATTTT. Its protein is CASSVDGESGNTIYF.

This rearrangement joins TRBV30 to TRBJ1-3, with a tentative D call TRBD1 (5 bases). CDR1 is GTSNPN, CDR2 SVGIG, per germline (reference sequence). This CDR3 contains 14 residues. V was clipped by 5 bases and J by 1 base, with 12 bases between them. CDR3 residues: CAWAGPPSGNTIYF. Written as DNA, the CDR3 is TGTGCCTGGGCGGGACCTCCTTCTGGAAACACCATATATTTT.

The rearrangement links TRBV7-3 to TRBJ2-1; 9 bases fit TRBD2. This CDR3 comprises 18 residues. The germline V gene encodes CDR1 SGHTA and CDR2 FQGTGA. The V gene end was trimmed by 5 bases and the J gene end by 4 bases; junction bases not matched to a gene: 15. The chain's CDR3 is CASSPSRTSVSKYNEQFF. The CDR3 DNA reads as TGTGCCAGCAGCCCATCACGGACTAGCGTGTCAAAATACAATGAGCAGTTCTTC.

This clone was counted a single time. The chain employs TRBV11-3 and TRBJ2-1; 9 bases agree with TRBD1. CDR1 is SGHNT and CDR2 is YENEEA in the germline V gene. The V and J ends lost 6 bases and 5 bases, in that order; junction bases with no gene match: 2. The CDR3 covers 13 residues. The CDR3 is CASSGQGNNEQFF. The CDR3 coding sequence is TGTGCCAGCAGTGGACAGGGGAACAATGAGCAGTTCTTC. Drawing the rest from reference TRBV11-3 and TRBJ2-1, the complete variable domain is EAGVVQSPRYKIIEKKQPVAFWCNPISGHNTLYWYLQNLGQGPELLIRYENEEAVDDSQLPKDRFSAERLKGVDSTLKIQPAELGDSAVYLCASSGQGNNEQFFGPGTRLTVL.